These 2 T cell receptor beta chains share one sample of origin, sequenced in a study of cytomegalovirus exposure and HLA in healthy donors. Primers for the PCR totalled 60 Vbeta and 13 Jbeta. Some clones are missing from TCRdb's copy, which holds only in-frame ones; the method was immunoSEQ multiplex PCR. The data contain approximately 120,000 clones, roughly four fifths of them singletons. The source material was PBMCs. Receptors originate from a woman aged 45-60 years in good health and CMV-seropositive.

CDR3 region: CASSIVYRDTEAFF. The CDR3 nucleotides read TGTGCCAGTAGTATAGTCTACAGGGACACTGAAGCTTTCTTT. The chain uses TRBV19 and TRBJ1-1, with D maybe TRBD1 (6 bases). The CDR3 is 14 residues long. V gave up 1 base and J gave up 3 bases, with 9 bases separating them. The germline gives CDR1 LNHDA, CDR2 SQIVND (reference sequence).

This clone was detected only once. The V gene is TRBV19, the J gene TRBJ1-3, with TRBD1 identical over 7 bases. V was pared by 8 bases and J by 3 bases, with 7 bases of the junction left unmatched. Germline-derived CDR1 and CDR2 are LNHDA and SQIVND (reference sequence). The CDR3 consists of 14 residues. This CDR3 reads CASSTGSRGNTIYF. The DNA of the CDR3 is TGTGCCAGTTCGACAGGGTCTCGTGGAAACACCATATATTTT.